The 27 T cell receptor beta chains given below trace back to one sample, sequenced in a study of T cell repertoires in cytomegalovirus infection. One entry per CDR3 protein results from TCRdb running MiXCR on the reads. In the table there are some 110,000 distinct CDR3 sequences, around 9.1% of which are singletons. Which antigens these TCRs recognize remains unknown. The sample comprised PBMCs, sequenced either directly or after in vitro stimulation (not recorded which). The receptors stem from a human donor in good health (CMV status not recorded). Some clones in this sample may be carry-over from other donors' samples.

The genes are TRBV7-6 and TRBJ2-5, with TRBD1 matching over 7 bases. CDR3 length: 16 amino acids. V gave up 2 bases and J gave up 5 bases; unmatched junction bases: 11. The germline gives CDR1 SGHVS, CDR2 FNYEAQ. The CDR3: CASSLRSGQAYETQYF. The CDR3 DNA is TGTGCCAGCAGCTTACGATCTGGACAGGCCTACGAGACCCAGTACTTC. Together with reference TRBV7-6 and TRBJ2-5, the CDR3 gives the full variable domain: GAGVSQSPRYKVTKRGQDVALRCDPISGHVSLYWYRQALGQGPEFLTYFNYEAQQDKSGLPNDRFSAERPEGSISTLTIQRTEQRDSAMYRCASSLRSGQAYETQYFGPGTRLLVL.

The table lists this clonotype with many counts. The chain combines TRBV6-2 or TRBV6-3 with TRBJ1-1, with D tentatively TRBD1 (5 bases). V dropped 6 bases and J dropped 3 bases, with 11 bases sitting between them. Germline loops: CDR1 MNHEY, CDR2 SVGEGT. The CDR3 is 13 amino acids. The CDR3 spells CASSPKGYTEAFF. DNA for the CDR3: TGTGCCAGCAGCCCGAAGGGGTACACTGAAGCTTTCTTT.

This clonotype was picked up a small number of times. The chain is built from TRBV6-6 and TRBJ2-7; tentative D call: TRBD1 (6 bases). V lost 4 bases to trimming and J lost 4 bases, with 11 bases between them. CDR1 and CDR2 from the germline V gene are MNHNY and SVGAGI (reference sequence). The CDR3 runs to 13 residues. The CDR3 region is CASSSDSPYEQYV. The CDR3 coding sequence is TGTGCCAGCAGTTCGGACAGTCCGTACGAGCAGTACGTC.

This clonotype was picked up a small number of times. In nucleotides, the CDR3 is TGTGCCAGCAGTTATAGGCCCCAGGCAGACGGTTCACCCCTCCACTTT. Its translation is CASSYRPQADGSPLHF. The genes are TRBV6-2 or TRBV6-3 and TRBJ1-6; the D is unclear. Trimming removed 3 bases from V and 9 bases from J, with 18 bases in between. CDR1 and CDR2 (germline): MNHEY, SVGEGT. This CDR3 spans 16 amino acids.

This clonotype was seen repeatedly, ten times or more. J is TRBJ2-5 and V is TRBV12-3 or TRBV12-4; D may be TRBD2 (5 bases). The V end lost 6 bases, the J end lost 5 bases, and 16 bases lay between the germline ends. The CDR3 runs 14 residues. CDR3 nucleotide sequence: TGTGCCAGCAGGGAAGGCCGGGAAAGGGAGACCCAGTACTTC. Translating it yields CASREGRERETQYF.

This clonotype has only a few counts. For the CDR3, the DNA is TGTGCCAGCAGTCCTTCTAGGGGTATCGGGGAGACCCAGTACTTC. Translation gives CASSPSRGIGETQYF. This chain connects TRBV6-8 to TRBJ2-5, with D perhaps matching TRBD1 (5 bases). The germline V and J ends were trimmed by 5 bases and 5 bases, with 18 bases remaining between them. Per the germline V gene, CDR1 is MNHGY and CDR2 is SAAAGT. CDR3 size: 15 residues.

This clonotype was counted at least ten times. The chain combines TRBV7-2 with TRBJ2-1; weak D call: TRBD2 (6 bases). The V and J ends lost 5 bases and 7 bases respectively, with 15 bases between them. From germline, CDR1 is SGHTA and CDR2 FQGNSA. The CDR3 loop spans 14 amino acids. CDR3 protein: CASSAEGLRNEQFF. The CDR3 DNA is TGTGCCAGCAGCGCGGAGGGCCTGAGGAATGAGCAGTTCTTC.

This clonotype showed up many times. The chain couples TRBV12-3 or TRBV12-4 to TRBJ2-5; 9 bases agree with TRBD2. The ends lost 1 base at V and 7 bases at J; junction bases unmatched: 7. The CDR3 extends over 15 amino acids. This chain's CDR3 is CASSLEGSLAGTQYF. CDR3 nucleotide sequence: TGTGCCAGCAGTTTAGAGGGTTCACTAGCGGGGACCCAGTACTTC.

This clonotype has ten or more counts. The J gene is TRBJ1-2, the V gene TRBV7-2; the D gene is possibly TRBD1 (6 bases). CDR1 is SGHTA, CDR2 FQGNSA, per germline. V was trimmed by 4 bases and J by 10 bases, leaving 16 bases between them. The CDR3 totals 13 residues. CDR3 DNA sequence: TGTGCCAGCAGCTCGACGGGGGGGGGCGACTACACCTTC. It encodes CASSSTGGGDYTF.

This clonotype occurred many times. The V gene is TRBV4-1, the J gene TRBJ1-2; 7 bases align to TRBD1. CDR1 is MGHRA, CDR2 YSYEKL, per germline. The CDR3 contains 15 residues. With 0 bases clipped from V and 8 bases from J, the junction kept 9 bases outside the gene matches. The CDR3 DNA sequence: TGCGCCAGCAGCCAAGATGGGACAGACGAAATAGGCTACACCTTC. Translated, it gives CASSQDGTDEIGYTF.

Ten or more counts support this clonotype. The chain couples TRBV6-5 to TRBJ2-1; the match to TRBD2 covers 7 bases. The CDR3 contains 16 residues. Trimming removed 6 bases from V and 0 bases from J; junction bases left unmatched: 8. Germline CDR1 reads MNHEY; CDR2 reads SVGAGI. CDR3 sequence: CASRRGLTSSYNEQFF. In nucleotides, the CDR3 is TGTGCCAGCAGGCGGGGACTAACGAGCTCCTACAATGAGCAGTTCTTC.

With respect to this clonotype: A much larger clone sits a single nucleotide away, making a read error possible. This chain connects TRBV7-2 to TRBJ2-1, with D possibly being TRBD2 (6 bases). Looked up from germline, CDR1 is SGHTA and CDR2 is FQGNSA. CDR3 length equals 19 residues. CDR3 loop: CASSLAGPIRGITYNEQFF. The CDR3 coding sequence is TGTGCCAGCAGCCTAGCAGGACCCATACGGGGGATTACCTACAATGAGCAGTTCTTC.

Many counts were recorded for this clonotype. The rearrangement uses TRBV6-6 and TRBJ1-5, with D possibly matching TRBD1 (5 bases). The CDR3 contains 14 residues. In germline, CDR1 is MNHNY, CDR2 SVGAGI (reference sequence). Trimming shortened V by 7 bases and J by 4 bases, and 14 bases separated the two germline ends. The CDR3 reads CASKGSSGNQPQHF. CDR3 DNA sequence: TGTGCCAGCAAGGGGTCTTCGGGGAATCAGCCCCAGCATTTT.

This clonotype was detected many times. DNA for the CDR3: TGTGCCAGCAGCATGTACTCTGGAAACACCATATATTTT. This codes for CASSMYSGNTIYF. V is TRBV12-3 or TRBV12-4 and J is TRBJ1-3; no clear D. The V end was cut by 6 bases, the J end by 0 bases, with 6 bases between. The length of the CDR3 is 13 residues.

Many counts were recorded for this clonotype. The chain recombines TRBV7-2 with TRBJ2-3; no reliable D call. The CDR3 has 14 amino acids. V lost 4 bases to trimming and J lost 1 base, with 9 bases between them. Germline V gene lookup returns CDR1 SGHTA and CDR2 FQGNSA. DNA of the CDR3: TGTGCCAGCAGCTACCTCCAGGGCACAGATACGCAGTATTTT. Translation gives CASSYLQGTDTQYF.

This sequence joins TRBV9 and TRBJ1-4, with 7 bases fitting TRBD1. V was clipped by 2 bases and J by 6 bases; unmatched bases: 7. CDR3 size: 15 residues. Germline V gene data show CDR1 as SGDLS and CDR2 as YYNGEE. This CDR3 reads CASSVTGQPYEKLFF. Here the CDR3 DNA reads TGTGCCAGCAGCGTCACGGGACAGCCTTATGAAAAACTGTTTTTT.

This clonotype was recorded at least ten times. CDR3 region: CASRDRSGNTIYF. The CDR3 bases are TGTGCCAGCAGGGATCGATCTGGAAACACCATATATTTT. The rearrangement links TRBV7-2 to TRBJ1-3; D remains ambiguous. CDR3 length equals 13 residues. CDR1 is SGHTA, CDR2 FQGNSA, per germline. Trimming stripped 6 bases from V and 1 base from J, with 7 bases between. Variable domain in full (rest from reference TRBV7-2 and TRBJ1-3): GAGVSQSPSNKVTEKGKDVELRCDPISGHTALYWYRQSLGQGLEFLIYFQGNSAPDKSGLPSDRFSAERTGGSVSTLTIQRTQQEDSAVYLCASRDRSGNTIYFGEGSWLTVV.

This clonotype was observed many times. The chain is built from TRBV12-3 or TRBV12-4 and TRBJ1-1; tentative D call: TRBD1 (5 bases). The germline V and J ends were trimmed by 3 bases and 0 bases, with 14 bases remaining between them. This CDR3 is 16 amino acids long. CDR3 sequence (DNA): TGTGCCAGCAGTTTCCCGCAGGGAGCCATGAACACTGAAGCTTTCTTT. It encodes CASSFPQGAMNTEAFF.

This clonotype was picked up many times. The J gene is TRBJ2-7, the V gene TRBV7-9; TRBD1 agrees at 7 bases. This CDR3 spans 15 amino acids. The V and J ends lost 5 bases and 0 bases, in that order; junction bases with no gene match: 7. Germline V lookup: CDR1 SEHNR, CDR2 FQNEAQ (reference sequence). CDR3 in DNA: TGTGCCAGCAGCCCTCGGACAGGAAGCTCCTACGAGCAGTACGTC. Its protein product is CASSPRTGSSYEQYV.

This clonotype was recorded many times. The CDR3 here is CASSPQTSLIYEQYF. The CDR3 DNA follows: TGTGCCAGTAGTCCTCAAACTAGCCTAATCTACGAGCAGTACTTC. The rearrangement uses TRBV27 and TRBJ2-7; the D gene is possibly TRBD2 (6 bases). CDR3 length equals 15 residues. V was clipped by 9 bases and J by 3 bases, with 21 bases between them. Germline assignment: CDR1 MNHEY and CDR2 SMNVEV (reference sequence).

This chain joins TRBV20-1 and TRBJ1-5, with TRBD1 matching over 10 bases. This CDR3 comprises 17 residues. From germline, CDR1 is DFQATT and CDR2 SNEGSKA (reference sequence). J gave up 9 bases and V 1 base, and 15 bases lay outside the gene matches. The CDR3 sequence is CSARVSRWGQGIRPQHF. CDR3 nucleotide sequence: TGCAGTGCTAGAGTCTCCCGGTGGGGACAGGGGATTCGGCCCCAGCATTTT.

This clonotype was counted ten times or more. CDR3 amino acids: CASSLDQAGSANTGELFF. Written as DNA, the CDR3 is TGTGCCAGCAGCTTAGATCAAGCAGGGAGCGCCAACACCGGGGAGCTGTTTTTT. The chain joins TRBV11-3 to TRBJ2-2; the D gene could be TRBD1 or TRBD2 (5 bases each). CDR1 and CDR2 (germline): SGHNT, YENEEA. Trimming shortened V by 0 bases and J by 2 bases, and 16 bases separated the two germline ends. The CDR3 is made up of 18 amino acids.

This clonotype has a count of ten or more. This chain joins TRBV12-3 or TRBV12-4 and TRBJ2-5; 9 bases are a match to TRBD1. The CDR3 runs to 20 residues. With 5 bases clipped from V and 1 base from J, the junction kept 20 bases outside the gene matches. The CDR3 sequence is CASSRTRDRVRLGRQETQYF. The CDR3 DNA reads as TGTGCCAGCAGTAGGACCCGGGACAGGGTCCGACTAGGCCGCCAAGAGACCCAGTACTTC.

This chain joins TRBV23-1 and TRBJ2-7, with TRBD2 identical over 8 bases. TRBV23-1 is filed as an ORF, its function uncertain. Trimming at V came to 6 bases and at J to 1 base, leaving 8 bases not matched to a gene. The CDR3 is 15 amino acids. The CDR3 DNA reads as TGCGCCAGCAGGGGCCGGGGGGGCGTTTCCTACGAGCAGTACTTC. This translates into CASRGRGGVSYEQYF.

This clonotype has only a few counts. The V call is TRBV20-1, the J call TRBJ2-4, with TRBD2 matching over 10 bases. V shed 7 bases, J shed 6 bases, and the junction held 6 bases outside the gene matches. The CDR3 has 13 amino acids. Germline V gene sequence: CDR1 DFQATT, CDR2 SNEGSKA (reference sequence). CDR3: CSGPIAGGNIQYF. As DNA, the CDR3 is TGCAGTGGACCGATAGCGGGAGGAAACATTCAGTACTTC.

This clonotype showed up many times. The chain joins TRBV7-2 to TRBJ2-1; 10 positions agree with TRBD2. Germline loops: CDR1 SGHTA, CDR2 FQGNSA. V was pared by 0 bases and J by 7 bases, with 0 bases of the junction left unmatched. The CDR3 runs to 14 residues. As DNA, the CDR3 is TGTGCCAGCAGCTTAGCAGCGGGAGGGAATGAGCAGTTCTTC. Translating gives CASSLAAGGNEQFF.

This clonotype was counted a few times. The chain recombines TRBV25-1 with TRBJ1-2; D unresolved. V was trimmed by 2 bases and J by 3 bases, leaving 7 bases between them. Germline V gives CDR1 MGHDK, CDR2 SYGVNS. CDR3 length equals 13 residues. The CDR3 loop is CASSEQAYYGYTF. The CDR3 coding sequence is TGTGCCAGCAGTGAACAGGCGTACTATGGCTACACCTTC.